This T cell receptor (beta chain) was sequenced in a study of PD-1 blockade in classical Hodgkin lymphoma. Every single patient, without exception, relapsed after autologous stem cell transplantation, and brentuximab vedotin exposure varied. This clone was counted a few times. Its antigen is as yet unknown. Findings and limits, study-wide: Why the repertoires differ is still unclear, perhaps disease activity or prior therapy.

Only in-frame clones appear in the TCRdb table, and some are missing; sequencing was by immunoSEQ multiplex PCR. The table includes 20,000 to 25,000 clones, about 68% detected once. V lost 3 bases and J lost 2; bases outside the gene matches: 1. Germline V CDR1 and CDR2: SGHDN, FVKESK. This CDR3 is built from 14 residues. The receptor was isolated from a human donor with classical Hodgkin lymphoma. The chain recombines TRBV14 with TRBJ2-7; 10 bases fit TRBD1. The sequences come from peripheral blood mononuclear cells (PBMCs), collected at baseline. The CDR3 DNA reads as TGTGCCAGCAGCCACGGGACAGGGGCCTACGAGCAGTACTTC. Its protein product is CASSHGTGAYEQYF.